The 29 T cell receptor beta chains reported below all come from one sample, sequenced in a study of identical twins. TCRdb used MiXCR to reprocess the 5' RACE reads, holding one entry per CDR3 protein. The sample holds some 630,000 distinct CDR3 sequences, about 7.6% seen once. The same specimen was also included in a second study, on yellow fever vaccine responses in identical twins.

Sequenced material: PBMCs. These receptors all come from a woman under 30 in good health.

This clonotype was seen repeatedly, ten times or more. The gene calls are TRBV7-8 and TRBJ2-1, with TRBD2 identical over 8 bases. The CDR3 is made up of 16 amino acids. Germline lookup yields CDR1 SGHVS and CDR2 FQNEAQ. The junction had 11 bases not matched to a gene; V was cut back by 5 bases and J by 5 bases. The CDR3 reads CASSTRTSGRNNEQFF. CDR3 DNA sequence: TGTGCCAGCAGCACTCGCACTAGCGGAAGGAACAATGAGCAGTTCTTC.

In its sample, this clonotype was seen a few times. CDR3 DNA: TGCAGCGTGACGGGCGGGGCAGGGAAATACAATGAGCAGTTCTTC. Residues: CSVTGGAGKYNEQFF. The chain has TRBV29-1 and TRBJ2-1, with a weak D call TRBD2 (6 bases). Trimming shortened V by 6 bases and J by 4 bases, and 19 bases separated the two germline ends. CDR3 size: 15 residues. Germline CDR1 is SQVTM and CDR2 is ANQGSEA.

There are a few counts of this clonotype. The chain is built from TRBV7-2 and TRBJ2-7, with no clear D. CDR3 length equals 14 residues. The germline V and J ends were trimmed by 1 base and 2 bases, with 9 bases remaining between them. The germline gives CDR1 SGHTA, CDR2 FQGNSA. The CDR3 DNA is TGTGCCAGCAGCTTAGGTTGGGGTCCCTACGAGCAGTACGTC. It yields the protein CASSLGWGPYEQYV.

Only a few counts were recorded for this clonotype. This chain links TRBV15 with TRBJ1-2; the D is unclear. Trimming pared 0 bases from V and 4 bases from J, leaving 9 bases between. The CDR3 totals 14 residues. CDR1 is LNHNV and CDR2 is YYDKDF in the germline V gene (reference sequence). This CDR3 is CATSRDAGSYGYTF. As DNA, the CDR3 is TGTGCCACCAGCAGAGATGCAGGAAGCTATGGCTACACCTTC.

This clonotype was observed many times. The CDR3 bases are TGTGCCACCAGTGATTTGTCTGGTAGGGAGACCCAGTACTTC. Its translation: CATSDLSGRETQYF. The chain couples TRBV24-1 to TRBJ2-5; D is ambiguous. The V end lost 0 bases, the J end lost 5 bases, and 9 bases lay between the germline ends. The V gene's germline CDR1 is KGHDR and CDR2 SFDVKD. The CDR3 contains 14 residues.

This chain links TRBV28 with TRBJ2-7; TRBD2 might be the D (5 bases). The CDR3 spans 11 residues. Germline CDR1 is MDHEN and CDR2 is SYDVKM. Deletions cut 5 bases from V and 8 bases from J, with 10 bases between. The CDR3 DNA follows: TGTGCCAGCAGTGCCACTAGAAAGCAGTACTTC. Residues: CASSATRKQYF.

Here the CDR3 DNA reads TGCAGTGCTAGCACCCCGGGTGTAGCGGGAGTTGAAGAGACCCAGTACTTC. This translates into CSASTPGVAGVEETQYF. This chain links TRBV20-1 with TRBJ2-5; 9 nucleotides line up with TRBD2. CDR3 length equals 17 residues. V dropped 3 bases and J dropped 3; count of bases not matched to a gene: 14. CDR1 is DFQATT and CDR2 is SNEGSKA in the germline V gene (reference sequence).

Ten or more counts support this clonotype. The CDR3 region has the DNA TGTGCCAGCAGGCGCGGGACTAGCGGGAGGACGAACACCGGGGAGCTGTTTTTT. Protein product: CASRRGTSGRTNTGELFF. The chain recombines TRBV6-1 with TRBJ2-2; 15 nucleotides match TRBD2. Per the germline V gene, CDR1 is MNHNS and CDR2 is SASEGT. The CDR3 has 18 residues. The J segment lost 0 bases and the V segment lost 6 bases, leaving 5 bases of the junction unmatched.

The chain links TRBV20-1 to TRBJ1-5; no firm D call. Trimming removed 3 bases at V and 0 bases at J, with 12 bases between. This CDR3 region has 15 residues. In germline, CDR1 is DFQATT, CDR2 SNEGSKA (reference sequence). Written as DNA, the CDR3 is TGCAGTGCTAGCCAGGACGGTCCTAGCAATCAGCCCCAGCATTTT. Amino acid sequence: CSASQDGPSNQPQHF.

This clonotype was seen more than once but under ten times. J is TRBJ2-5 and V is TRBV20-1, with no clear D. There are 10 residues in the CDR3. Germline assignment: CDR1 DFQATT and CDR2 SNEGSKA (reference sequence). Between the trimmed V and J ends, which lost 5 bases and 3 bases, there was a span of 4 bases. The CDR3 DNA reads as TGCAGTGCTGACAAAGAGACCCAGTACTTC. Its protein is CSADKETQYF.

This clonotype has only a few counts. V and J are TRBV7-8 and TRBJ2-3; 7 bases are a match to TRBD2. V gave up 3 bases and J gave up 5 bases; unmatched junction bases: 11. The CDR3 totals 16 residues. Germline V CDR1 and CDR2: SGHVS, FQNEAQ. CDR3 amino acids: CASSFLGGSAKDTQYF. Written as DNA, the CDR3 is TGTGCCAGCAGCTTTTTGGGCGGGAGTGCGAAAGATACGCAGTATTTT.

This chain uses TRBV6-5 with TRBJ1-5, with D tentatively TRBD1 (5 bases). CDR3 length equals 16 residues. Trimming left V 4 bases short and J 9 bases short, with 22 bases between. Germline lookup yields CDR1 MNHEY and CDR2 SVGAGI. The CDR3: CASSSSREWLNRPQHF. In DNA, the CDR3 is TGTGCCAGCAGTTCCTCCAGGGAGTGGCTCAATAGGCCCCAGCATTTT.

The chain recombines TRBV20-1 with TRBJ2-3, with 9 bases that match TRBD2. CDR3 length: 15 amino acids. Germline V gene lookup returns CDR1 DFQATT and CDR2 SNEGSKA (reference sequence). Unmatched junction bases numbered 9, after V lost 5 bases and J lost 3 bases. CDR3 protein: CSAPNSGSRTDTQYF. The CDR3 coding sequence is TGCAGTGCTCCCAATAGCGGGAGTAGGACAGATACGCAGTATTTT.

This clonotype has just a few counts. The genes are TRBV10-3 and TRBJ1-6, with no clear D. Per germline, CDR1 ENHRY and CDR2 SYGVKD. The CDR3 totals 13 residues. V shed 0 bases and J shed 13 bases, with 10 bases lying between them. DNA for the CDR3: TGTGCCATCAGTGAGTCGAGAGCAAGGCCCCTCCACTTT. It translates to CAISESRARPLHF.

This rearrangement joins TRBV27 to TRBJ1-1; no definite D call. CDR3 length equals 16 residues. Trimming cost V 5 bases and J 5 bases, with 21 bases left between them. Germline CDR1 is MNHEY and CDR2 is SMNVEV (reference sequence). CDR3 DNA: TGTGCCAGCAGTCCCTACTTTGACGGGGTGTGGACTGAAGCTTTCTTT. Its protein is CASSPYFDGVWTEAFF.

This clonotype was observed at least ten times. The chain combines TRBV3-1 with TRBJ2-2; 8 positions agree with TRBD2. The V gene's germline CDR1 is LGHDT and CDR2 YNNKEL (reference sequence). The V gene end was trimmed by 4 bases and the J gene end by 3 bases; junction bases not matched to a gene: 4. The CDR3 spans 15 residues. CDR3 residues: CASSPGRAHTGELFF. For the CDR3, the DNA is TGTGCCAGCAGCCCCGGGAGGGCGCACACCGGGGAGCTGTTTTTT. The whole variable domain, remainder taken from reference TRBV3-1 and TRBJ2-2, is DTAVSQTPKYLVTQMGNDKSIKCEQNLGHDTMYWYKQDSKKFLKIMFSYNNKELIINETVPNRFSPKSPDKAHLNLHINSLELGDSAVYFCASSPGRAHTGELFFGEGSRLTVL.

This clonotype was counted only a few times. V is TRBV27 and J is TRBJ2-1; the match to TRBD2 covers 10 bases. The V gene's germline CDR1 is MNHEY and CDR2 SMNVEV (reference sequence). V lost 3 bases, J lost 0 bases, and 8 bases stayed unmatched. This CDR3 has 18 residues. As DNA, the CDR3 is TGTGCCAGCAGTTTGCGTTGGACTAGCGGCAGCTCCTACAATGAGCAGTTCTTC. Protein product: CASSLRWTSGSSYNEQFF.

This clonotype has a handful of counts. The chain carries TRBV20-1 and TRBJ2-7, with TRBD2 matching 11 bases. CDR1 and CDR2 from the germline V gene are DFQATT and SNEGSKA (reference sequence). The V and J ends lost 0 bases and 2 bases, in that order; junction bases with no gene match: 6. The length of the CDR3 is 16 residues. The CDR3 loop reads CSARETSGSNPYEQYF. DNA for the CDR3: TGCAGTGCTAGAGAAACTAGCGGGAGTAACCCCTACGAGCAGTACTTC.

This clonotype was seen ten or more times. In DNA, the CDR3 is TGCGCCAGCAGCTTGGATCCGGGGGGCCAACAGCCCCAGCATTTT. As protein: CASSLDPGGQQPQHF. This rearrangement joins TRBV5-1 to TRBJ1-5; the D gene is possibly TRBD1 (6 bases). Trimming took off 0 bases at V and 7 bases at J, with 14 bases between the two ends. The CDR3 is 15 residues long. Germline V CDR1 and CDR2: SGHRS, YFSETQ.

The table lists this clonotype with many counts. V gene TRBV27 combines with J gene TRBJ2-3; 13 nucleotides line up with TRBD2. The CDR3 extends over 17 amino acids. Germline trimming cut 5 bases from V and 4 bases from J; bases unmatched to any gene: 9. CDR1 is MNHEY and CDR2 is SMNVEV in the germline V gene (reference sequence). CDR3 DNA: TGTGCCAGCAGTGATGACGGACTAGCGGGAGTTTCAGATACGCAGTATTTT. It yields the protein CASSDDGLAGVSDTQYF.

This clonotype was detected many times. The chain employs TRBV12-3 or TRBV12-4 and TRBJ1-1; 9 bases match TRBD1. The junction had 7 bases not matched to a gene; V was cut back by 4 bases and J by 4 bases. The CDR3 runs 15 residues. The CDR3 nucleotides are TGTGCCAGCAGTTCGGGAGGACAGGGGATCACTGAAGCTTTCTTT. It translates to CASSSGGQGITEAFF.

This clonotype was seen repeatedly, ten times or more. The CDR3 nucleotides read TGTGCCAGCAGCTTAGGCAGCTCCTACGAGCAGTACGTC. It encodes CASSLGSSYEQYV. V is TRBV28 and J is TRBJ2-7, with D uncertain. Trimming pared 6 bases from V and 0 bases from J, leaving 9 bases between. This CDR3 is built from 13 residues. Germline V CDR1 and CDR2: MDHEN, SYDVKM.

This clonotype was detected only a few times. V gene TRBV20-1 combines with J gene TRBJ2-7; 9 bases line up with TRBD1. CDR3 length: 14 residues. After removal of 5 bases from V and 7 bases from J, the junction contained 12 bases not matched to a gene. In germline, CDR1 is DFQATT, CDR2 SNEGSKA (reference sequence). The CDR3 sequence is CSASQPGQGREQYF. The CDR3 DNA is TGCAGTGCTTCTCAACCGGGACAGGGTCGGGAGCAGTACTTC.

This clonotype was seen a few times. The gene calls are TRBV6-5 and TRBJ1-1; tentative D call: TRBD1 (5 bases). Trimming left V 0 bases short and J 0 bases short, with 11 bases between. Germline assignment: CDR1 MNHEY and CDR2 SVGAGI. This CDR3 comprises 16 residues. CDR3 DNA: TGTGCCAGCAGTTACTCGCAAGGGACGGTGAACACTGAAGCTTTCTTT. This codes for CASSYSQGTVNTEAFF.

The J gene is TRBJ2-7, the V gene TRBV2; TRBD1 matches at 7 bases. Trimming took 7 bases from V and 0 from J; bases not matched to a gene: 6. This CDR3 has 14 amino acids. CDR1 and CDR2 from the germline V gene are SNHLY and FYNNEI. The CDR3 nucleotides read TGTGCCAGCACCCAGACAGGGAGCTCCTACGAGCAGTACTTC. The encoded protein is CASTQTGSSYEQYF.

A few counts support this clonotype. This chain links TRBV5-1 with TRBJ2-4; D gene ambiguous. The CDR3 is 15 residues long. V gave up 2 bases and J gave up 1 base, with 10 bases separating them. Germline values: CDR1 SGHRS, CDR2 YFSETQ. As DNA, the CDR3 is TGCGCCAGCAGCTTTGGGCCGACGGCCAAAAACATTCAGTACTTC. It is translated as CASSFGPTAKNIQYF.

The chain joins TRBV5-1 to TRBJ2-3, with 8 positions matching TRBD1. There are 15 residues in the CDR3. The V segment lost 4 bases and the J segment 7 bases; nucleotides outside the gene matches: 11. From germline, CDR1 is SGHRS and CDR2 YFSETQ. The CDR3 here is CASSPRDRGSYTQYF. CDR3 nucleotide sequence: TGCGCCAGCAGCCCGAGAGACAGGGGTAGTTATACGCAGTATTTT.

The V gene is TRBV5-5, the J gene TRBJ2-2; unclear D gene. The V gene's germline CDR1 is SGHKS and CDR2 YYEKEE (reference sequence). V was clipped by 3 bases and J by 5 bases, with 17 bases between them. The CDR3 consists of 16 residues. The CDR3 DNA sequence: TGTGCCAGCAGCTCCCAGTGGGAAGGAGTGACCGGGGAGCTGTTTTTT. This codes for CASSSQWEGVTGELFF. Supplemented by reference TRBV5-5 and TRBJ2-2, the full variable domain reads DAGVTQSPTHLIKTRGQQVTLRCSPISGHKSVSWYQQVLGQGPQFIFQYYEKEERGRGNFPDRFSARQFPNYSSELNVNALLLGDSALYLCASSSQWEGVTGELFFGEGSRLTVL.

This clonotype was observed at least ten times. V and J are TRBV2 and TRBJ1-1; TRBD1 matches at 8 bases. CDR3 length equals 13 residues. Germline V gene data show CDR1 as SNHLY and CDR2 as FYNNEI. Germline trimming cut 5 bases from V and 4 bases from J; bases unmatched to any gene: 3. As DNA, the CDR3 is TGTGCCAGCAGTCAGGGGGCTGGCACTGAAGCTTTCTTT. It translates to CASSQGAGTEAFF.